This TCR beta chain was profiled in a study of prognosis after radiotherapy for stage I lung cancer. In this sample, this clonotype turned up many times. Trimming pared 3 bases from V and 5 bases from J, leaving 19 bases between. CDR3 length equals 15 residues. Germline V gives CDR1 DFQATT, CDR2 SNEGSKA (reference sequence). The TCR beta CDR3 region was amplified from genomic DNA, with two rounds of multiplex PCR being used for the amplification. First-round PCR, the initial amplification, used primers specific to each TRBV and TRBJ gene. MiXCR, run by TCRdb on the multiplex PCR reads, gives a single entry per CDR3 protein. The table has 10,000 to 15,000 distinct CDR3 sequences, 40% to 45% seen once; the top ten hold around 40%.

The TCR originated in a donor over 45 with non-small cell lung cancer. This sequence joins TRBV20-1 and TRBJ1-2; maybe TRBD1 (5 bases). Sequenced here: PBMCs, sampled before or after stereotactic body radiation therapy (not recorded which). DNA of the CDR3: TGCAGTGCTAGTGGGGCCGGAGGGGCAGGTTATGGCTACACCTTC. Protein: CSASGAGGAGYGYTF.